These 3 T cell receptor beta chains came from one sample sequenced in a study of identifying expanded T cells in peripheral blood. The data were produced by immunoSEQ multiplex PCR, yet TCRdb's version contains in-frame clones alone and is incomplete. There are approximately 100,000 clones in the sample; roughly 90% occur only once, and 7% to 9% lies in the top ten. The sample comprised blood. These receptors were taken from a person between 18 and 75 years old in good health.

The chain uses TRBV15 and TRBJ1-5; 10 positions match TRBD1. Germline lookup yields CDR1 LNHNV and CDR2 YYDKDF (reference sequence). The ends lost 0 bases at V and 2 bases at J; junction bases unmatched: 10. The CDR3 has 19 residues. The CDR3 bases are TGTGCCACCAGCAGAGATAAAGACAGGGGGCGCTTCGGCAATCAGCCCCAGCATTTT. Translating gives CATSRDKDRGRFGNQPQHF.

This chain uses TRBV2 with TRBJ1-5; 8 nucleotides line up with TRBD1. The CDR3 is 15 residues long. The V and J ends lost 6 bases and 3 bases, in that order; junction bases with no gene match: 7. CDR1 is SNHLY, CDR2 FYNNEI, per germline. The CDR3 DNA follows: TGTGCCAGCAGCCAAGGACAGGGTCCCAATCAGCCCCAGCATTTT. It codes for CASSQGQGPNQPQHF.

The chain couples TRBV18 to TRBJ2-7, with D possibly being TRBD2 (6 bases). CDR3 length equals 15 residues. V gave up 6 bases and J gave up 6 bases, with 21 bases separating them. The germline gives CDR1 KGHSH, CDR2 LQKENI. CDR3 residues: CASSPEGPGVGEQYF. The CDR3 bases are TGTGCCAGCTCCCCTGAGGGACCGGGAGTGGGCGAGCAGTACTTC. The entire variable domain, with the rest obtained from reference TRBV18 and TRBJ2-7, is as follows: NAGVMQNPRHLVRRRGQEARLRCSPMKGHSHVYWYRQLPEEGLKFMVYLQKENIIDESGMPKERFSAEFPKEGPSILRIQQVVRGDSAAYFCASSPEGPGVGEQYFGPGTRLTVT.